These T cell receptor beta chains were read from a single sample in a study of OX40 agonist ivuxolimab in advanced cancers. The protocol was immunoSEQ multiplex PCR, while the TCRdb copy is restricted to in-frame clones and leaves out a portion. The table has about 94,000 clones, 87% seen once. This sample comprised CD4+ or CD8+ T cells sorted from blood, obtained in a trial of the OX40 agonist ivuxolimab. Receptors were obtained from an adult with an advanced solid tumor such as melanoma, head and neck, liver or kidney cancer. Both conserved end residues are part of each CDR3. The D gene is left open where the match is weak. Where a row states a size, it is once, few, many or the class of an expanded clone; other rows omit it.

TRBV19	TRBJ1-2	-	-	TGTGCCAGTACCCGGGGAGCCCTCGGCTATGGCTACACCTTC	CASTRGALGYGYTF
TRBV19	TRBJ1-5	-	-	TGTGCCAGTAGTATGAGCAGGTACGATCAGCCCCAGCATTTT	CASSMSRYDQPQHF
TRBV5-8	TRBJ2-7	-	-	TGTGCCAGCAGCTTGTTGGCAGGTCTGAGTCGCGAGCAGTACTTC	CASSLLAGLSREQYF
TRBV7-2	TRBJ1-5	once	-	TGTGCCAGCAGCTTAGCAGCGGCCGGGAAGGGTCAGCCCCAGCATTTT	CASSLAAAGKGQPQHF
TRBV7-2	TRBJ1-6	-	-	TGTGCCAGCAGCTTAGGAGATATCTATAATTCACCCCTCCACTTT	CASSLGDIYNSPLHF
TRBV18	TRBJ2-7	-	-	TGTGCCAGCTCACCAATAGGGGGAGAGCGGGAGCAGTACTTC	CASSPIGGEREQYF